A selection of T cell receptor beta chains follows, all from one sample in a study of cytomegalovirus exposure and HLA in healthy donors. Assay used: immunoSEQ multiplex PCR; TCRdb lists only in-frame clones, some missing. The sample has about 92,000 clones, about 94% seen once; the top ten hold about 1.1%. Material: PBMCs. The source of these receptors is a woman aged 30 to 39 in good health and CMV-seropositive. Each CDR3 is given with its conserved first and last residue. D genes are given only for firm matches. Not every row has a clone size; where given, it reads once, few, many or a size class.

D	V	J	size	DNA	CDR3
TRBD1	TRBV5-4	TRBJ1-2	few	TGTGCCAGCAGCTTGGGGGGAATGACAGGGAGGAACTATGGCTACACCTTC	CASSLGGMTGRNYGYTF
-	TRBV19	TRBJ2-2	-	TGTGCCAGTAGTAAGAACAACCGTGGGATCGGGAGTAGGACGGGCGGGGAGCTGTTTTTT	CASSKNNRGIGSRTGGELFF
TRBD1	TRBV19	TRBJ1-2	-	TGTGCCAGTAGCCAGACCTACAGGGGGAACTATGGCTACACCTTC	CASSQTYRGNYGYTF
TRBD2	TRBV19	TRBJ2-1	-	TGTGCCAGTAGGAGCCGGGGGAGTGGGACTAGCGGGAGGTCCTACAATGAGCAGTTCTTC	CASRSRGSGTSGRSYNEQFF
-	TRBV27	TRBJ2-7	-	TGTGCCAGCAGCTTACTACCGCAAATCTCCTACGAGCAGTACTTC	CASSLLPQISYEQYF
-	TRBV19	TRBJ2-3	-	TGTGCCAGTAGTCAGGGTCGGCCGGATACGCAGTATTTT	CASSQGRPDTQYF
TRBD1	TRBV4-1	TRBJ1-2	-	TGCGCCAGCAGCCAAGACGGGACAGGGCCAGGGGGGAACTATGGCTACACCTTC	CASSQDGTGPGGNYGYTF
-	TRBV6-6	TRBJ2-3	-	TGTGCCAGCAGCCAACTGCGCACAGATACGCAGTATTTT	CASSQLRTDTQYF
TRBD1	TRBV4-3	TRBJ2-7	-	TGCGCCAGCAGCCAAGCACGACAGGGAGACTACGAGCAGTACTTC	CASSQARQGDYEQYF
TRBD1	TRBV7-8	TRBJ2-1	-	TGTGCCAGCAGCTTATCCGCCGGGACAGGAGTGTACGAGCAGTTCTTC	CASSLSAGTGVYEQFF
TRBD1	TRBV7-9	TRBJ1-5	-	TGTGCCAGCAGCGTGGGACAGAGCAATCAGCCCCAGCATTTT	CASSVGQSNQPQHF
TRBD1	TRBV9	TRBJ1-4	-	TGTGCCAGCAGCCCGGGACAGGCGTATGAAAAACTGTTTTTT	CASSPGQAYEKLFF
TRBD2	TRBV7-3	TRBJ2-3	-	TGTGCCAGCAGCTTACTCCCCACCAGCGGGAGGAGCACAGATACGCAGTATTTT	CASSLLPTSGRSTDTQYF
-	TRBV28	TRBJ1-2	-	TGTGCCAGCAGTTTATTGGATCGACTTGGCTATGGCTACACCTTC	CASSLLDRLGYGYTF
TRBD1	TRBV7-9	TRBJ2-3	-	TGTGCCAGCAGCTTAACAGGGGGCGCGGGCACAGATACGCAGTATTTT	CASSLTGGAGTDTQYF
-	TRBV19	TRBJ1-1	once	TGTGCCAGTAGTATTAAAAACACTGAAGCTTTCTTT	CASSIKNTEAFF
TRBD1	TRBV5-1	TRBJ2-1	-	TGCGCCAGCAGCTGGGGGACAGGGGGCGATGAGCAGTTCTTC	CASSWGTGGDEQFF
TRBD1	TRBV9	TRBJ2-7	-	TGTGCCAGCAGCCTAGACGGGACAGGACGCTACGAGCAGTACTTC	CASSLDGTGRYEQYF
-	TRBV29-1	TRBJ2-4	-	TGCAGCGTTGGGGCAGGGTTGGCCAAAAACATTCAGTACTTC	CSVGAGLAKNIQYF
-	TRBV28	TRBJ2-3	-	TGTGCCAGCAGTTTATTTCAGGGAGGAGATACGCAGTATTTT	CASSLFQGGDTQYF
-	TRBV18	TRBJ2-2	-	TGTGCCAGCTCACCACGGGGAAGGTGGGAGAGCGCCGGGGAGCTGTTTTTT	CASSPRGRWESAGELFF
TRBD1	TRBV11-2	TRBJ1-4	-	TGTGCCAGCAGCCTTTCCGGGACAGGGGTTGAAAAACTGTTTTTT	CASSLSGTGVEKLFF
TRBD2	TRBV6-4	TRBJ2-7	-	TGTGCCAGCAGTGATGGAAGCGGGAGTTACGAGCAGTACTTC	CASSDGSGSYEQYF
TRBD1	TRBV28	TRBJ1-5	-	TGTGCCAGCAGTTTTAGGGGACAGAATAATCAGCCCCAGCATTTT	CASSFRGQNNQPQHF
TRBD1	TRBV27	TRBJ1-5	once	TGTGCCAGCAGCAAGACAGGGAGACGAACCTATAGCAATCAGCCCCAGCATTTT	CASSKTGRRTYSNQPQHF
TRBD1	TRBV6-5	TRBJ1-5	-	TGTGCCAGCAGGAAAGAGGGACAGGGTTATCAGCCCCAGCATTTT	CASRKEGQGYQPQHF
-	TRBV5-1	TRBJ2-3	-	TGCGCCAGCAGCTTCGGAGTCACAGATACGCAGTATTTT	CASSFGVTDTQYF
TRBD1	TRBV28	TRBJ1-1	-	TGTGCCAGCAGAAACAGGGGAAGGACTGAAGCTTTCTTT	CASRNRGRTEAFF
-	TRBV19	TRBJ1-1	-	TGTGCCAGTAGTATCCAGGGAACGAACACTGAAGCTTTCTTT	CASSIQGTNTEAFF
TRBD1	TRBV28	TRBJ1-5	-	TGTGCCAACGGCCCAGGGGGCGTAGGTCAGCCCCAGCATTTT	CANGPGGVGQPQHF
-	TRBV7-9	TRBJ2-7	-	TGTGCCAGCAGCTTAAGAGAGACACGGTCCTACGAGCAGTACTTC	CASSLRETRSYEQYF
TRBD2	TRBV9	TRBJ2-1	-	TGTGCCAGCAGCGTCAGGACTAGCGGAGGTGAGCAGTTCTTC	CASSVRTSGGEQFF
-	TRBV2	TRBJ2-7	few	TGTGCCAGCAGTGGGACCGTAGCGCTCGAGCAGTACTTC	CASSGTVALEQYF
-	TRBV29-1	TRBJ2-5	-	TGCAGCGTTGGGACAGTTGGGGAGACCCAGTACTTC	CSVGTVGETQYF
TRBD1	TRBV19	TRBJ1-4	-	TGTGCCAGTAGTCACGGGACAGGGGATGAAAAACTGTTTTTT	CASSHGTGDEKLFF
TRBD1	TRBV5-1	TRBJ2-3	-	TGCGCCAGCAGCCGGGACAGGGATACGCAGTATTTT	CASSRDRDTQYF
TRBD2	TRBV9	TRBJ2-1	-	TGTGCCAGCAGCGCGGGGGCATCCGGGACTAGCGGTTACAATGAGCAGTTCTTC	CASSAGASGTSGYNEQFF
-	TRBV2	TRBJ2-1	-	TGTGCCAGCAGTGAGCTAGCGATCTTCTCCTACAATGAGCAGTTCTTC	CASSELAIFSYNEQFF
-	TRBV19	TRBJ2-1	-	TGTGCCAGTAGTATCTTTATAAAGGGGAATGAGCAGTTCTTC	CASSIFIKGNEQFF
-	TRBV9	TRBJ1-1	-	TGTGCCAGCAGCGTAGAGGGGGAATACGCTGAAGCTTTCTTT	CASSVEGEYAEAFF
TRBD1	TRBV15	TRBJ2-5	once	TGTGCCACCAGCAGACCTGGACAGGGAGGAGAGACCCAGTACTTC	CATSRPGQGGETQYF
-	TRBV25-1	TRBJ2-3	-	TGTGCCAGCAGTGAATACCGGGGAGGAACAGATACGCAGTATTTT	CASSEYRGGTDTQYF
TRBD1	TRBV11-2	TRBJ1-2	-	TGTGCCAGCAGCGACAGGGGGCGCGCCGTTAACTATGGCTACACCTTC	CASSDRGRAVNYGYTF
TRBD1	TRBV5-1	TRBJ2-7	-	TGCGCCAGCAGCGAGCTTGACAGGGGGGATTATGCAGCCTACGAGCAGTACTTC	CASSELDRGDYAAYEQYF
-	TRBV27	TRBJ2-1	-	TGTGCCAGCAGCTTACGTATTAGCTCCTACAATGAGCAGTTCTTC	CASSLRISSYNEQFF
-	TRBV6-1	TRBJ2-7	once	TGTGCCAGCAGAAGGGCCGGGACTTCCCTACTGGAGCAGTACTTC	CASRRAGTSLLEQYF
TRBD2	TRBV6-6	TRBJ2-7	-	TGTGCCAGCACCCAGGGACTAGCGGGGAGCTCCTACGAGCAGTACTTC	CASTQGLAGSSYEQYF
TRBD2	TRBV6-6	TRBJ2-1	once	TGTGCCAGCAGTTTATACAATCTAGCGGGAGAAGAGGAGCAGTTCTTC	CASSLYNLAGEEEQFF
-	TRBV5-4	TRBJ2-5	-	TGTGCCAGCAGCTTCGGGGGGCCTCGGACCCAGTACTTC	CASSFGGPRTQYF
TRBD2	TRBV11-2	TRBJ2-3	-	TGTGCCAGCAGCTTAGGGGTTAGCAGCGGGAGTCTAGATACGCAGTATTTT	CASSLGVSSGSLDTQYF
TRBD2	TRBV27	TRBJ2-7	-	TGTGCCAGCAGTCCCTACCTGCTAGCGGGAGTCGGCGAGCAGTACTTC	CASSPYLLAGVGEQYF